A selection of T cell receptor beta chains follows, all from one sample in a study of CD8 T cells in ankylosing spondylitis. Via MiXCR, TCRdb re-called the 5' RACE reads, giving one row per CDR3 protein. The sample holds roughly 260,000 distinct CDR3 sequences, roughly 20% seen once. Sequencing was performed on blood, either unsorted or a sorted T cell fraction (not recorded which). The source is a male donor with ankylosing spondylitis or in good health (not recorded which). CDR3s include the opening cysteine and the closing phenylalanine or tryptophan. The D gene is left open where the match is weak. For some rows the clone size is stated as once, few or many, or as a class when expanded; others skip it.

.	.	TRBV5-1	TRBJ2-1	TGCGCCAGCAGCTTGGACAGCTCCTCTCAGTTCTTC	CASSLDSSSQFF
TRBD1	.	TRBV5-1	TRBJ1-1	TGCGCCAGCAGCTTGGAGACAGGGGATGTTGGTGAAACTTTCTTT	CASSLETGDVGETFF
.	.	TRBV15	TRBJ1-2	TGTGCCACCAGCAGAGCCCCGTTTGGTGACTATGGCTACACCTTC	CATSRAPFGDYGYTF
.	many	TRBV10-3	TRBJ2-1	TGTGCCATCAGAAGTACCCCCAGGGGCTCCTACAATGAGCAGTTCTTC	CAIRSTPRGSYNEQFF
.	few	TRBV20-1	TRBJ2-1	TGCAGTGCTAAGAACCCGACTACCGCGCACAATGAGCAGTTCTTC	CSAKNPTTAHNEQFF
.	.	TRBV20-1	TRBJ2-1	TGCAGTGCTGCCCTTGGGGGATACAGTGAGCAGTTCTTC	CSAALGGYSEQFF
.	.	TRBV12-3/TRBV12-4	TRBJ2-3	TGTGCCAGCAGTTTCAGGAACTACCCCACAGATACGCAGTATTTT	CASSFRNYPTDTQYF
.	.	TRBV12-3/TRBV12-4	TRBJ2-2	TGTGCCAGCAGTTTTGCCACCACCGGGGAGCTGTTTTTT	CASSFATTGELFF
TRBD1	.	TRBV5-6	TRBJ1-1	TGTGCCAGCAGCTTGGGGGCGGGACAGCGGAACACTGAAGCTTTCTTT	CASSLGAGQRNTEAFF
TRBD2	few	TRBV29-1	TRBJ2-1	TGCAGCGGAAGACTAGCGGGTTCTTCCTCCTACAATGAGCAGTTCTTC	CSGRLAGSSSYNEQFF
.	many	TRBV4-2	TRBJ2-1	TGTGCCAGCAGCCAAGATGGGGGGGGCTTGTATGAGCAGTTCTTC	CASSQDGGGLYEQFF
TRBD2	few	TRBV2	TRBJ2-3	TGTGCCAGCAGGAGAGGGACTAGCGACACAGATACGCAGTATTTT	CASRRGTSDTDTQYF
.	many	TRBV9	TRBJ2-3	TGTGCCAGCAGCGCCAGACCGAGCACAGATACGCAGTATTTT	CASSARPSTDTQYF
.	.	TRBV3-1	TRBJ2-1	TGTGCCAGCAGCCAGGCGGGGCCCCAGTTCTTC	CASSQAGPQFF
.	many	TRBV29-1	TRBJ2-4	TGCAGCGTTGCCCCCCAGCTGGACAACACTCAGTACTTC	CSVAPQLDNTQYF
.	few	TRBV12-3/TRBV12-4	TRBJ2-5	TGTGCCAGCAGTTTAGGGCTCCCCCAAGAGACCCAGTACTTC	CASSLGLPQETQYF
TRBD2	.	TRBV10-3	TRBJ2-3	TGTGCCATCAGTGACGTGAGCGGGGGCCACACAGATACGCAGTATTTT	CAISDVSGGHTDTQYF
.	.	TRBV20-1	TRBJ1-1	TGCAGTGCTAGAGACCCCATGAACACTGAAGCTTTCTTT	CSARDPMNTEAFF
TRBD1	many	TRBV5-1	TRBJ1-5	TGCGCCAGCAGCCTGGACAGGACAAGTCAGCCCCAGCATTTT	CASSLDRTSQPQHF
.	.	TRBV7-6	TRBJ1-5	TGTGCCAGCAGCTTAGCTATACCTGACGAGGGTAATCAGCCCCAGCATTTT	CASSLAIPDEGNQPQHF
TRBD2	many	TRBV15	TRBJ2-4	TGTGCCACAGGAGGACTAGCGGGGGCGAGGGCCAAAAACATTCAGTACTTC	CATGGLAGARAKNIQYF
TRBD1	.	TRBV5-1	TRBJ2-2	TGCGCCAGCAGCCCCGGGACAGTAACCGGGGAGCTGTTTTTT	CASSPGTVTGELFF
TRBD2	few	TRBV2	TRBJ2-1	TGTGCCAGCAGATCCGGGACTAGCCCCCGCAATGAGCAGTTCTTC	CASRSGTSPRNEQFF
TRBD2	many	TRBV29-1	TRBJ2-3	TGCAGCGTTGGGGAGGGGCCATTCACAGATACGCAGTATTTT	CSVGEGPFTDTQYF
.	many	TRBV10-3	TRBJ2-5	TGTGCCATCAGTGAGAGGGGCGCAGAGACCCAGTACTTC	CAISERGAETQYF
.	few	TRBV5-1	TRBJ2-1	TGCGCCAGCAGCTTGGAGGGGGTTACGGCCCACAATGAGCAGTTCTTC	CASSLEGVTAHNEQFF
.	many	TRBV3-1	TRBJ2-6	TGTGCCAGCAGCCAACGGAGTACAGGGTGGTCCGGGGCCAACGTCCTGACTTTC	CASSQRSTGWSGANVLTF
.	.	TRBV2	TRBJ2-3	TGTGCCAGCAGTAGCGCCCAGGGGCGCACAGATACGCAGTATTTT	CASSSAQGRTDTQYF
.	.	TRBV10-3	TRBJ2-5	TGTGCCATCAGCCAACAAGAGACCCAGTACTTC	CAISQQETQYF
.	many	TRBV18	TRBJ2-2	TGTGCCAGCTCCCCCCCGGCAGGAATGAACACCGGGGAGCTGTTTTTT	CASSPPAGMNTGELFF
.	.	TRBV19	TRBJ2-2	TGTGCCAGTAGTATAGATAAGTCGGGGCTAACGAACACCGGGGAGCTGTTTTTT	CASSIDKSGLTNTGELFF
.	.	TRBV5-8	TRBJ1-1	TGTGCCAGCAGCTTGGGGATCGGCAGGGGTAACACTGAAGCTTTCTTT	CASSLGIGRGNTEAFF
.	.	TRBV28	TRBJ2-3	TGTGCCAGCAAGTATGAGGACCGCACAGATACGCAGTATTTT	CASKYEDRTDTQYF
.	.	TRBV5-6	TRBJ1-1	TGTGCCAGCAGCTTGGTGATGGTCACCGATGTCTCTGAAGCTTTCTTT	CASSLVMVTDVSEAFF
.	.	TRBV7-9	TRBJ2-1	TGTGCCAGCAGCTTTAGGACTCCCCGGAGCTCCTACAATGAGCAGTTCTTC	CASSFRTPRSSYNEQFF
.	medium-sized	TRBV11-2	TRBJ2-5	TGTGCCAGCACTGGCTTGGGGGCCCAAGAGACCCAGTACTTC	CASTGLGAQETQYF
TRBD2	.	TRBV20-1	TRBJ2-1	TGCAGTGCTAGAGATCGGACTAGCGGGCCCGAGCAGTTCTTC	CSARDRTSGPEQFF
TRBD2	few	TRBV10-1	TRBJ2-1	TGCGCCAGCAGTGAGGGGGGTCTAGCGGCCTACAATGAGCAGTTCTTC	CASSEGGLAAYNEQFF
TRBD2	few	TRBV11-2	TRBJ2-1	TGTGCCAGCAGCCCCGGGACTAGCGGGCGGTCCTCCTACAATGAGCAGTTCTTC	CASSPGTSGRSSYNEQFF
.	.	TRBV18	TRBJ1-5	TGTGCCAGCTCATCCAGCGGTGGTGATCAGCCCCAGCATTTT	CASSSSGGDQPQHF
TRBD1	.	TRBV5-1	TRBJ2-5	TGCGCCAGCAACGGACAGGGTTATTTCGAGACCCAGTACTTC	CASNGQGYFETQYF
.	.	TRBV20-1	TRBJ2-3	TGCAGTGCTAGGGGCCTTTCGGGGGCTAGCACAGATACGCAGTATTTT	CSARGLSGASTDTQYF
TRBD2	once	TRBV6-5	TRBJ2-2	TGTGCCAGCAGTTCGGGACTAGCGGGTTGGGGTAACACCGGGGAGCTGTTTTTT	CASSSGLAGWGNTGELFF
.	few	TRBV2	TRBJ2-3	TGTGCCAGCAGCCCCTGGGCCACATATAGCACAGATACGCAGTATTTT	CASSPWATYSTDTQYF
.	many	TRBV28	TRBJ2-5	TGTGCCAGCAGCCCCTCCCGGTCCGAAAGAGAGACCCAGTACTTC	CASSPSRSERETQYF
TRBD1	.	TRBV28	TRBJ2-1	TGTGCCAGCAGATCAACTCAGTCCGGGACAGCCTACAATGAGCAGTTCTTC	CASRSTQSGTAYNEQFF
.	.	TRBV5-1	TRBJ1-1	TGCGCCAGCAGCATCGGTTGGGGGGGTCGGAACACTGAAGCTTTCTTT	CASSIGWGGRNTEAFF
.	few	TRBV7-9	TRBJ1-1	TGTGCCAGCAGCCCTCGGGGGTTGGGTGAAGCTTTCTTT	CASSPRGLGEAFF
TRBD1	.	TRBV11-2	TRBJ2-2	TGTGCCAGTGAATCGAAGGGGGCAGCGCCGAACACCGGGGAGCTGTTTTTT	CASESKGAAPNTGELFF
TRBD1	.	TRBV5-1	TRBJ2-5	TGCGCCAGCAGCTTGGTCGTGACAGGGGGCGGGGAGACCCAGTACTTC	CASSLVVTGGGETQYF
.	few	TRBV5-6	TRBJ2-1	TGTGCCAGCAGCTTGGCCGGGACAACCAACAATGAGCAGTTCTTC	CASSLAGTTNNEQFF
TRBD1	.	TRBV10-1	TRBJ2-3	TGCGCCAGCAGTGAGATCGGACAGGGGGCCACAGATACGCAGTATTTT	CASSEIGQGATDTQYF
.	.	TRBV10-3	TRBJ1-4	TGTGCCATCAGTGAAGCTAATGAAAAACTGTTTTTT	CAISEANEKLFF
.	.	TRBV4-2	TRBJ1-4	TGTGCCAGCAGCCAAGAAGCAGGGCCGACCGAAAAACTGTTTTTT	CASSQEAGPTEKLFF